This TCR beta chain was documented in a study of somatic mutations in cytotoxic T cells in rheumatoid arthritis (dated by TCRdb to the late 2010s). Regarding the research as a whole: Peripheral blood (around 31 ml EDTA) was collected from patients immediately after diagnosis and before any treatment began. A FACSAria II or Sony SH800 was used to flow-sort some V beta antibody-stained T-cell populations at nearly 100% purity, and TCRB sequencing was also done on sorted V beta1+ cells. In newly diagnosed rheumatoid arthritis without treatment, the study examined if expanded CD8+ T-cell clones harbor somatic mutations, relying on TCRB deep sequencing to characterize clonality. TCRB deep sequencing covered approximately 69 patients with rheumatoid arthritis along with about 20 healthy controls. Patient and control groups had essentially identical median ages.

TCRB CDR3 sequencing used the immunoSEQ assay on genomic DNA. As for the authors' bioinformatics: Published virus-specific TCRB sequences were compared with patient CD8+ clones larger than 1%, and only a few matches were found. The analyses included only productive TCRB rearrangements. Clonality was expressed as a Shannon entropy-based productive clonality index, with each clone defined by a unique TCRB CDR3 sequence. Repertoire overlap between two samples was calculated from the template counts of each clone relative to total templates per sample. A correlation with a Spearman r of roughly 0.6 was found between V-gene usage by flow cytometry and V-gene usage by TCRB sequencing. Entries here come from immuneACCESS through TCRdb and include only in-frame sequences with V and J called. Some clones fail to appear in such tables; in the studies checked, an unresolved V gene covers under half of the shortfall, and the cause of the remainder is unknown. V and J calls plus clone size are reproduced from that table; the DNA served to infer D and trimming. This sample is represented by approximately 14,000 clones; 72% of them were singletons. More than 9% of the sample belongs to the ten largest clones.

About this clone: Its antigen specificity is not known. No qualities accompany the bases; no much larger clone lies one base away.

Here is what the overall study found, with its caveats: The largest CD8+ clone made up more than 20% of CD8+ cells in about an eighth of the 65 patients, and blood and synovial fluid shared several identical CD8+ TCRB sequences. Healthy controls showed no age-related increase in CD8+ clonality, whereas patients did (Spearman r ≈ 0.49). The slight TRBV07 underrepresentation in patients was not adjusted for multiple comparisons. Viral specificity could not be ruled out by absence from virus-specific databases, and the antigen targets of the expanded CD8+ clones remained unknown. There was no significant difference in CD8+ T-cell clonality between rheumatoid arthritis patients and age-matched healthy controls.

Positive magnetic bead selection on an AutoMACS was used to isolate CD4+ and CD8+ cells, with flow cytometry used to check purity. A TCR V beta antibody panel was used in flow cytometry to screen first for clonal expansions, which were then characterized by TCRB deep sequencing of sorted CD8+ fractions. Isolation of peripheral blood mononuclear cells was done through Ficoll-Paque PLUS density gradient separation. Nucleospin Tissue or Tissue XS kits were used to extract DNA from CD4-enriched, CD8-enriched or PBMC samples, and a Qubit 2.0 fluorometer was used for quantification. CDR1 MDHEN and CDR2 SYDVKM were looked up in the germline V gene. The V end gives up 7 bases and the J end 3 bases, leaving 5 bases in the junction not matched to a gene. The CDR3, from cysteine to phenylalanine, totals 15 residues. Only the CDR3 DNA is retained, 45 bases long and in frame from the first base.

The V gene is TRBV28 and the J gene is TRBJ2-1; 11 central nucleotides agree with TRBD1. Sequencing was done on a sample of CD8+ T cells sorted from blood. This receptor was obtained from an adult with rheumatoid arthritis. The CDR3 here reads CASTQGTGGYNEQFF. The bases are TGTGCCAGCACCCAAGGGACAGGGGGCTACAATGAGCAGTTCTTC.